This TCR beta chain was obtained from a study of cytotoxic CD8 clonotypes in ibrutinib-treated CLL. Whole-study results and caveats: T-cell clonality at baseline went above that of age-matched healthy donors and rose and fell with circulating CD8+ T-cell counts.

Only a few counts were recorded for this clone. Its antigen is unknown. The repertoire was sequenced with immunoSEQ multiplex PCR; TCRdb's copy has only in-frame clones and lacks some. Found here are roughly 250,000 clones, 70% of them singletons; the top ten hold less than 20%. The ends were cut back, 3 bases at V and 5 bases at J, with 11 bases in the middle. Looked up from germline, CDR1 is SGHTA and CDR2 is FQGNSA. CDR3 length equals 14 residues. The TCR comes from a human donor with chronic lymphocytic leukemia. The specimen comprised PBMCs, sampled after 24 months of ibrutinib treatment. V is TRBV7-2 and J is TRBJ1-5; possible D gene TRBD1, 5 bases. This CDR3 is CASSFGGGDQPQHF. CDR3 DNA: TGTGCCAGCAGCTTCGGGGGAGGTGATCAGCCCCAGCATTTT.